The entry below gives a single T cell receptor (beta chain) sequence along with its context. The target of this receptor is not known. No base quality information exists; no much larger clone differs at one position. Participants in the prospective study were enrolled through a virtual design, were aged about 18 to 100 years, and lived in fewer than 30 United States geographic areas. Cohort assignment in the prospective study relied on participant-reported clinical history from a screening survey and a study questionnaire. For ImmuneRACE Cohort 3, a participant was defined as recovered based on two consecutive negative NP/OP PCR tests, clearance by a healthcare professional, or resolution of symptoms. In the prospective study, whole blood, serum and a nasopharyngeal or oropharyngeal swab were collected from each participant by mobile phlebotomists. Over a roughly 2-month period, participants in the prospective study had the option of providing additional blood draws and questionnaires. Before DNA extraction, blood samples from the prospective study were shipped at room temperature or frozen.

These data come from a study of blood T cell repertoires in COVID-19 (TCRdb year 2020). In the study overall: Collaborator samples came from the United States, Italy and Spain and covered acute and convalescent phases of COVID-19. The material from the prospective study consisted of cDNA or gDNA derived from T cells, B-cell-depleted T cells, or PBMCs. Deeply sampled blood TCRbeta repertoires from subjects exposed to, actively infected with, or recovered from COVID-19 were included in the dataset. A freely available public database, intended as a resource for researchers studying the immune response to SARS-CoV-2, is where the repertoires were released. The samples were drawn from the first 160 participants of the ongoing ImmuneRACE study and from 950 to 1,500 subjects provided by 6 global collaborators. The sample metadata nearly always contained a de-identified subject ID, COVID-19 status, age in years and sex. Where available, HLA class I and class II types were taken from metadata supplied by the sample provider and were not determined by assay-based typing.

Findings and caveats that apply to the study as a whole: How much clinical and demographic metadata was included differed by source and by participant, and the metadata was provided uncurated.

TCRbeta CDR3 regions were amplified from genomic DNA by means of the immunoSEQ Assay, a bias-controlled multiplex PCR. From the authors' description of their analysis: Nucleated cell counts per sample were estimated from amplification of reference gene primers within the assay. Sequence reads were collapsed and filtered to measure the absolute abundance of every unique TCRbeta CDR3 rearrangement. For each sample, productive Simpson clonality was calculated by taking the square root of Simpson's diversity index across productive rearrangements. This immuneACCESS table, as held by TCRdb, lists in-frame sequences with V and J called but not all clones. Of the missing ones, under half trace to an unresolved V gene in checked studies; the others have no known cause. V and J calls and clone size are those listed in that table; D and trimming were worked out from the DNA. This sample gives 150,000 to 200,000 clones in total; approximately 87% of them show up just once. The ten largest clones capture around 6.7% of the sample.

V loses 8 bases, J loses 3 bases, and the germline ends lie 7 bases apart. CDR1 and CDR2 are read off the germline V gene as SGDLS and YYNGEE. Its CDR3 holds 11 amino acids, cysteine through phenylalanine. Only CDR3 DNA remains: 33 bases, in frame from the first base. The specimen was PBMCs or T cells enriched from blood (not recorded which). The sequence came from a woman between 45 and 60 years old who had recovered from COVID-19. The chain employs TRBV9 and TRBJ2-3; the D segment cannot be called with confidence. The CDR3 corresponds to CASSRTDTQYF. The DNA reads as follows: TGTGCCAGTTCCCGGACAGATACGCAGTATTTT.